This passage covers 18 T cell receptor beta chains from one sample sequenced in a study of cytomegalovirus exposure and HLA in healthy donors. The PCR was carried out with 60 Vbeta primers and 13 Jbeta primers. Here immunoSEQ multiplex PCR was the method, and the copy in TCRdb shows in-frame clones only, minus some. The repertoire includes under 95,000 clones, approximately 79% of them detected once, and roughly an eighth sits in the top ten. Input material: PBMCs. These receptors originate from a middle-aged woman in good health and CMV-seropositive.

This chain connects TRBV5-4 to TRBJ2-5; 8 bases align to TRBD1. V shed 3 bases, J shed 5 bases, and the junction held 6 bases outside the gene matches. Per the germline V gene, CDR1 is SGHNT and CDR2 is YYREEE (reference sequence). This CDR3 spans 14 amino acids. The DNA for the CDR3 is TGTGCCAGCAGCTCCGACAGGGGTATGGAGACCCAGTACTTC. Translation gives CASSSDRGMETQYF.

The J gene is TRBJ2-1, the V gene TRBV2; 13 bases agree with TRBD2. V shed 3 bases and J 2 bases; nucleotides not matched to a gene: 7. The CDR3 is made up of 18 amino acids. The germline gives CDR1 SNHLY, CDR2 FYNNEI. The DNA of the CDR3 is TGTGCCAGCAGTGAGAGGTCAGGACTAGCGGGGGCCTACAATGAGCAGTTCTTC. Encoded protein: CASSERSGLAGAYNEQFF. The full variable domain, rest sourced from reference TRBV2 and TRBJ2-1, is EPEVTQTPSHQVTQMGQEVILRCVPISNHLYFYWYRQILGQKVEFLVSFYNNEISEKSEIFDDQFSVERPDGSNFTLKIRSTKLEDSAMYFCASSERSGLAGAYNEQFFGPGTRLTVL.

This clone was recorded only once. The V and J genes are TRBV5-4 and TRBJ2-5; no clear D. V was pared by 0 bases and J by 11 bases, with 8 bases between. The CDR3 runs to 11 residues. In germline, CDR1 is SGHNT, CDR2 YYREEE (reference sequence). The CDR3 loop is CASSLGLKQYF. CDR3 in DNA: TGTGCCAGCAGCTTGGGGCTTAAGCAGTACTTC.

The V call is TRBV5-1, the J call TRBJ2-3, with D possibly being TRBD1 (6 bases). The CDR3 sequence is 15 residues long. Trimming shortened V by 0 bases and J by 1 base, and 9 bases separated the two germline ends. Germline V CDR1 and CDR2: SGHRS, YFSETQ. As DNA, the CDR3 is TGCGCCAGCAGCTTGGCAGGGGTCGGCACAGATACGCAGTATTTT. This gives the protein CASSLAGVGTDTQYF.

CDR3 nucleotide sequence: TGCGCCAGCAGCTCCCGGGGGGGTGATCTTGACACTGAAGCTTTCTTT. Translating it yields CASSSRGGDLDTEAFF. The V gene is TRBV5-1, the J gene TRBJ1-1; D is perhaps TRBD1 (5 bases). Germline V gene lookup returns CDR1 SGHRS and CDR2 YFSETQ. There are 16 residues in the CDR3. With 3 bases removed from V and 3 bases from J, the gap between germline ends came to 18 bases.

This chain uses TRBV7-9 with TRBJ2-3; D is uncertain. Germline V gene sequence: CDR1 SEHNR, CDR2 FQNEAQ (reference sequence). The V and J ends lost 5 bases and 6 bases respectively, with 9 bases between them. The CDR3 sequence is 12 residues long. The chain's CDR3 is CASSASADTQYF. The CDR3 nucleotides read TGTGCCAGCAGCGCCTCAGCGGATACGCAGTATTTT.

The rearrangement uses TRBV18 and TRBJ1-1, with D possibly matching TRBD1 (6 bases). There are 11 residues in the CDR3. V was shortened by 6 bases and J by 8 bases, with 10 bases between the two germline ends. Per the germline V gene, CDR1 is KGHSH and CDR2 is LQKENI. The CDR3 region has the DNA TGTGCCAGCTCCGCAACAGGGGAAGCTTTCTTT. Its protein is CASSATGEAFF.

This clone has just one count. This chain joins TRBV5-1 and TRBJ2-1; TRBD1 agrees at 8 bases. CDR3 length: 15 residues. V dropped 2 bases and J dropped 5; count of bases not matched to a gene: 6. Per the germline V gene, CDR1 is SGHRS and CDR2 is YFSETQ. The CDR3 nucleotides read TGCGCCAGCAGCTTCGGACAGGGTTTTAACAATGAGCAGTTCTTC. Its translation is CASSFGQGFNNEQFF.

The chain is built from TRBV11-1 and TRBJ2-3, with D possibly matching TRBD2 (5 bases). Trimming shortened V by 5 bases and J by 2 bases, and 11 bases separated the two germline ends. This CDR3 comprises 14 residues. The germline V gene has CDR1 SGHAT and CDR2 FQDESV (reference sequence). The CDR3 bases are TGTGCCAGCAGCCCTACACTAGACACAGATACGCAGTATTTT. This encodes CASSPTLDTDTQYF.

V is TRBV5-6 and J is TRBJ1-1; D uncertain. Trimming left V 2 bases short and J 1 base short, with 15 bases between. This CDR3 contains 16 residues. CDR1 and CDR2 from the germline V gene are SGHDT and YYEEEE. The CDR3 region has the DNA TGTGCCAGCAGCTTTGGTTTGTCAGAGGGGAACACTGAAGCTTTCTTT. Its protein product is CASSFGLSEGNTEAFF.

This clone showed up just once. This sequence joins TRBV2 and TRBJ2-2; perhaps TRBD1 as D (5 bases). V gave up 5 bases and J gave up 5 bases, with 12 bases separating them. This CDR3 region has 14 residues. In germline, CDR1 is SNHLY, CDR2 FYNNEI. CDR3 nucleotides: TGTGCCAGCAGTTATCTAGGGGCGACCGGGGAGCTGTTTTTT. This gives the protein CASSYLGATGELFF.

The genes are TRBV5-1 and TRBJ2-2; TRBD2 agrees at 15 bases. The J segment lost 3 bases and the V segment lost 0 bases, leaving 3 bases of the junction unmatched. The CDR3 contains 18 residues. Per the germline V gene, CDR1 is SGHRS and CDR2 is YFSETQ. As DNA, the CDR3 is TGCGCCAGCAGCTTGGAGGGACTAGCGGGGGGTCACACCGGGGAGCTGTTTTTT. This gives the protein CASSLEGLAGGHTGELFF. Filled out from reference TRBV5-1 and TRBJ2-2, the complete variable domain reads KAGVTQTPRYLIKTRGQQVTLSCSPISGHRSVSWYQQTPGQGLQFLFEYFSETQRNKGNFPGRFSGRQFSNSRSEMNVSTLELGDSALYLCASSLEGLAGGHTGELFFGEGSRLTVL.

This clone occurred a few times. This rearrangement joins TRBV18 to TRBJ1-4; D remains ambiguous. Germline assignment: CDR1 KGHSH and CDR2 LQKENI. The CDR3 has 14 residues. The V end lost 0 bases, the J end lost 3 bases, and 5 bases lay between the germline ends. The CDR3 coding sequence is TGTGCCAGCTCACCACCGTATTCTAATGAAAAACTGTTTTTT. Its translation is CASSPPYSNEKLFF.

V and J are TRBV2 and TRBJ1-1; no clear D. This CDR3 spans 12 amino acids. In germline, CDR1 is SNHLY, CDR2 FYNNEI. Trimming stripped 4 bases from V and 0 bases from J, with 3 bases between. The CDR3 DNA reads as TGTGCCAGCAGTGCTATGAACACTGAAGCTTTCTTT. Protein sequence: CASSAMNTEAFF.

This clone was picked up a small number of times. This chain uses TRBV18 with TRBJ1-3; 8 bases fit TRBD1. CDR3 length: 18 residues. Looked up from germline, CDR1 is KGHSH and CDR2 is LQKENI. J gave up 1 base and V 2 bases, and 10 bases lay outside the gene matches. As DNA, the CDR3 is TGTGCCAGCTCACCATTAAGCCGGACAGGGAGTTCTGGAAACACCATATATTTT. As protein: CASSPLSRTGSSGNTIYF.

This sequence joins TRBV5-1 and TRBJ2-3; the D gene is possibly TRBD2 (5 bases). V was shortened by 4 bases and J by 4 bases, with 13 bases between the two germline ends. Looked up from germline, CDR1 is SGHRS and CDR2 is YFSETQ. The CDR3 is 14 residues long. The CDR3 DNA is TGCGCCAGCAGCCTTGGACTGGTTCCAGATACGCAGTATTTT. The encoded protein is CASSLGLVPDTQYF.

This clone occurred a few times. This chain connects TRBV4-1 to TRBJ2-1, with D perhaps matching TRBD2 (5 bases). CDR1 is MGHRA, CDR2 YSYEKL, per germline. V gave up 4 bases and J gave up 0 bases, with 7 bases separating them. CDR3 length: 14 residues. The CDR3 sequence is CASSLGSSYNEQFF. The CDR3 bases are TGCGCCAGCAGCCTAGGGAGCTCCTACAATGAGCAGTTCTTC.

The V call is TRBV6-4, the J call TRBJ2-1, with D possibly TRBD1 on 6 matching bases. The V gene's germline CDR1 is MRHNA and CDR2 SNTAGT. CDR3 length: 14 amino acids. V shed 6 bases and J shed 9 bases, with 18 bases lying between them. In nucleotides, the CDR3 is TGTGCCAGCAGCCTCGATCAGGGGTCGACTGAGCAGTTCTTC. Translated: CASSLDQGSTEQFF.